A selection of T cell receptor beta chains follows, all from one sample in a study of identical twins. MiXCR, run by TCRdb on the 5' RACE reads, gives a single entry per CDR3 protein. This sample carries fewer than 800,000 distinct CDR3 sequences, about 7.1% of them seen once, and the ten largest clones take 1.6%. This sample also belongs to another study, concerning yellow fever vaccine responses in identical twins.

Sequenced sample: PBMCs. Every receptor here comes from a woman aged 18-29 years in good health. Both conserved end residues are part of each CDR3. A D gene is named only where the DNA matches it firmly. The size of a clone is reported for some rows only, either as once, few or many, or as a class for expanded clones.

CDR3 DNA: TGTGCCAGCAGCATGCTACAGGGAAATGAGCAGTTCTTC
CDR3 protein: CASSMLQGNEQFF
clone size: NA
J gene: TRBJ2-1
V gene: TRBV7-8
D gene: NA

CDR3 DNA: TGTGCCAGCCCGTCGGGACCAGATTACAATGAGCAGTTCTTC
CDR3 protein: CASPSGPDYNEQFF
clone size: NA
J gene: TRBJ2-1
V gene: TRBV11-2
D gene: NA

CDR3 DNA: TGTGCCAGCAGCCTTGGACAGGGGCTCAAAAACATTCAGTACTTC
CDR3 protein: CASSLGQGLKNIQYF
clone size: few
J gene: TRBJ2-4
V gene: TRBV12-3/TRBV12-4
D gene: TRBD1

CDR3 DNA: TGTGCCAGCAGTGATCTTCAGGGGGCGGGCAATGAGCAGTTCTTC
CDR3 protein: CASSDLQGAGNEQFF
clone size: few
J gene: TRBJ2-1
V gene: TRBV25-1
D gene: TRBD1

CDR3 DNA: TGCGCCAGCAGCCCACTGGGGTTCAGCAATCAGCCCCAGCATTTT
CDR3 protein: CASSPLGFSNQPQHF
clone size: few
J gene: TRBJ1-5
V gene: TRBV5-1
D gene: NA

CDR3 DNA: TGTGCCAGCAGAGACAGCGCGAACACCGGGGAGCTGTTTTTT
CDR3 protein: CASRDSANTGELFF
clone size: many
J gene: TRBJ2-2
V gene: TRBV27
D gene: NA

CDR3 DNA: TGTGCCAGCAGCTTAGGCGCGGGGGGCATAAATACGCAGTATTTT
CDR3 protein: CASSLGAGGINTQYF
clone size: many
J gene: TRBJ2-3
V gene: TRBV13
D gene: TRBD2

CDR3 DNA: TGTGCCAGCAGTTTTGGGCGACAGGGTGGCACAGATACGCAGTATTTT
CDR3 protein: CASSFGRQGGTDTQYF
clone size: few
J gene: TRBJ2-3
V gene: TRBV7-6
D gene: TRBD1

CDR3 DNA: TGCGCCAGCAGCTTGGGGTCGGGATTCTACGAGCAGTACTTC
CDR3 protein: CASSLGSGFYEQYF
clone size: NA
J gene: TRBJ2-7
V gene: TRBV5-1
D gene: NA

CDR3 DNA: TGCAGTGCTAGCCCCCCGCAGGGCCCCACTGAAGCTTTCTTT
CDR3 protein: CSASPPQGPTEAFF
clone size: NA
J gene: TRBJ1-1
V gene: TRBV20-1
D gene: NA

CDR3 DNA: TGTGCCAGCAGTTTTTATGCTAGCGGGAGGATAGAAGGGTACCGCAATGAGCAGTTCTTC
CDR3 protein: CASSFYASGRIEGYRNEQFF
clone size: few
J gene: TRBJ2-1
V gene: TRBV28
D gene: TRBD2

CDR3 DNA: TGTGCCAGCAGCGTAGCGGAGAGCGGAAGGTCACCCCTCCACTTT
CDR3 protein: CASSVAESGRSPLHF
clone size: few
J gene: TRBJ1-6
V gene: TRBV9
D gene: NA

CDR3 DNA: TGCAGTGCTAGAGATCCGGGGACTAGCGGGAGAGATACGCAGTATTTT
CDR3 protein: CSARDPGTSGRDTQYF
clone size: few
J gene: TRBJ2-3
V gene: TRBV20-1
D gene: TRBD2

CDR3 DNA: TGCAGTGCTAGAGATCCCCCCAATCAGCCCCAGCATTTT
CDR3 protein: CSARDPPNQPQHF
clone size: many
J gene: TRBJ1-5
V gene: TRBV20-1
D gene: NA

CDR3 DNA: TGCAGCGTTGACAAGGCTACAAACCAAGAGACCCAGTACTTC
CDR3 protein: CSVDKATNQETQYF
clone size: few
J gene: TRBJ2-5
V gene: TRBV29-1
D gene: NA

CDR3 DNA: TGTGCCAGCAGCCAGAATGGGACAACGACCTACAATGAGCAGTTCTTC
CDR3 protein: CASSQNGTTTYNEQFF
clone size: NA
J gene: TRBJ2-1
V gene: TRBV9
D gene: NA

CDR3 DNA: TGTGCCAGCAGCTTAGCAGTACAGGGGAGCAATCAGCCCCAGCATTTT
CDR3 protein: CASSLAVQGSNQPQHF
clone size: few
J gene: TRBJ1-5
V gene: TRBV7-9
D gene: TRBD1

CDR3 DNA: TGCAGTGCTAGACCGTATGGGGAGGCCTCCTACGAGCAGTACTTC
CDR3 protein: CSARPYGEASYEQYF
clone size: NA
J gene: TRBJ2-7
V gene: TRBV20-1
D gene: NA

CDR3 DNA: TGTGCCAGCAGTCCAAAGCGGGGGGGCCGGAATGAGCAGTTCTTC
CDR3 protein: CASSPKRGGRNEQFF
clone size: many
J gene: TRBJ2-1
V gene: TRBV12-3/TRBV12-4
D gene: TRBD2

CDR3 DNA: TGTGCCAGCAGTGGGACGGGAGTAGGAGAAAAACTGTTTTTT
CDR3 protein: CASSGTGVGEKLFF
clone size: many
J gene: TRBJ1-4
V gene: TRBV28
D gene: NA

CDR3 DNA: TGCGCCAGCAGCCAACCCTCCCTCACTAGCGGGAGCCCCACCGGGGAGCTGTTTTTT
CDR3 protein: CASSQPSLTSGSPTGELFF
clone size: few
J gene: TRBJ2-2
V gene: TRBV4-1
D gene: TRBD2

CDR3 DNA: TGTGCCAGCAGCCGTGCAGGGGGGCTTGGAAACACCATATATTTT
CDR3 protein: CASSRAGGLGNTIYF
clone size: few
J gene: TRBJ1-3
V gene: TRBV3-1
D gene: TRBD1